This T cell receptor (beta chain) was sequenced in a study of T cells in tumors after PD-1 blockade. With 0 bases removed from V and 4 bases from J, the gap between germline ends came to 5 bases. The germline CDR1 and CDR2 sequences are SGHTA and FQGNSA. CDR3 length equals 13 residues. Template: tumor biopsy or peripheral blood genomic DNA, roughly 550-6,500 ng per sample. This table comes from immunoSEQ multiplex PCR, and its TCRdb copy is limited to in-frame clones, with some not included. Of 4,000 to 5,500 clones detected, 55% to 65% appear once; the ten largest clones hold roughly 15%. This clone was recorded only once.

The sequencing here drew on tumor tissue, taken after anti-PD-1 treatment. V is TRBV7-2 and J is TRBJ2-3, with unresolved D. This receptor was obtained from a human donor with basal cell carcinoma. CDR3 nucleotides: TGTGCCAGCAGCTTAGCGTCAGCAGATACGCAGTATTTT. The encoded protein is CASSLASADTQYF.